This T cell receptor (beta chain) was recorded in a study of blood T cell repertoires in COVID-19. The wider study: COVID-19 samples, acute and convalescent, were from the United States, Italy and Spain. Sample material is recorded as cDNA or gDNA derived from T cells, B-cell-depleted T cells, or PBMCs.

With 2 bases removed from V and 6 bases from J, the gap between germline ends came to 11 bases. The V gene's germline CDR1 is SGHRS and CDR2 YFSETQ. This CDR3 region has 14 residues. This clone has only one observation. Original methodology: The authors estimated nucleated cell counts from reference gene primer amplification. Here immunoSEQ multiplex PCR was the method, and the copy in TCRdb shows in-frame clones only, minus some. V, J and clone size reflect that table, while D and trimming were determined from the DNA. Altogether roughly 700,000 clones are present, 85% to 90% being singletons, with the ten largest covering 0.2% to 0.3%.

This receptor was taken from a young woman with acute or convalescent COVID-19. This chain uses TRBV5-1 with TRBJ2-2; D possibly corresponds to TRBD1 (6 bases). The source material was peripheral blood. The CDR3, as DNA: TGCGCCAGCAGCTTCCCGACAGGCCCCGGGGAGCTGTTTTTT. Protein sequence: CASSFPTGPGELFF.